The source of this T cell receptor (beta chain) is a study of blood T cell repertoires in COVID-19. Germline CDR1 and CDR2: SGHTA and FQGNSA. V shed 2 bases and J shed 8 bases, with 10 bases lying between them. The CDR3 loop spans 14 amino acids. Some clones are missing from TCRdb's copy, which holds only in-frame ones; the method was immunoSEQ multiplex PCR. The sample has a few hundred thousand clones; around 88% are singletons. Specimen: peripheral blood. This sequence originates from a woman aged 30 to 39 with COVID-19, enrolled during active disease. The chain recombines TRBV7-2 with TRBJ1-6; the D is unclear. This chain's CDR3 is CASSLTGSDSPLHF. CDR3 in DNA: TGTGCCAGCAGCTTAACCGGGTCCGATTCACCCCTCCACTTT.